This T cell receptor beta chain is from a study of shared clonotypes between healthy human individuals (dated by TCRdb to about 2020). Notes on the research overall: The cohort comprised two women and a few men aged 18 to 49 years. For each donor, CD4 naive and CD4 memory were each run on three plates, CD8 naive on two plates, and CD8 memory on one plate. Blood TCR repertoires of about 5 healthy adults were deeply sequenced to estimate repertoire size and the extent of clonotype sharing between individuals. To increase sequencing depth and limit assay-specific biases, TCR repertoire library preparation and sequencing were carried out by different laboratories using diverse techniques. Leukapheresis yielded between about 0.85 and 10 billion PBMCs per donor.

Using the deep immunoSEQ assay, TCR CDR3 regions were amplified from genomic DNA by multiplex PCR. Genomic DNA extracted from each cell subset was distributed evenly over all wells of several immunoSEQ 96-well plates, and each plate served as one replicate. For sorted subsets, about 210 ng of genomic DNA, equivalent to 25,000 to 35,000 T cell genomes, went into each replicate PCR. Purified libraries were quantified with a Qubit 3.0 fluorometer, sized on a Bioanalyzer 2100, and re-quantified with the KAPA Library Quantification kit. Each immunoSEQ 96-well plate was sequenced on its own single-read 150-cycle Illumina NextSeq 550 flow cell. Processing in the source paper ran as follows. The immunoSEQ output contained only junctional sequences without quality scores, so filtering could not match that applied to full-length reads. To assign V/J genes and CDR3, sequences were annotated using PyIR, a Python wrapper for IgBLAST v1.9, with IMGT germline references. Any read was removed if the V/J assignment was weak (E-value above 1e-6), the CDR3 was missing, or the read contained stop codons, out-of-frame junctions, or ambiguous translated residues. A V3J clonotype was defined by an identical inferred V gene, J gene, and CDR3 amino acid sequence. To compute the percentage overlap between repertoires, the number of shared unique clonotypes was divided by the size of the smaller repertoire. Repertoire richness was assessed with RTK rarefaction, the Chao1 estimator, and Recon v2.1 estimates of unobserved clonotypes. OLGA was used to compute generation probabilities for all TCRbeta clonotypes that the gDNA method yielded from a few donors. Sourced from immuneACCESS, this table was stored by TCRdb with only in-frame sequences that have V and J called. A share of the clones is absent; for the studies checked, an unresolved V gene accounts for under half, and the remainder has no known explanation. The DNA was the basis for D and trimming; V, J and clone size are from that table. The sample includes 950,000 to 1,200,000 clones, with 77% observed a single time. The ten largest account for roughly 0.9% of the sample.

On this clone itself: Its antigen has not been determined. No qualities accompany the bases; no much larger clone lies one base away.

Donors were healthy HIV-negative adults with no recently reported acute infections or vaccinations. Every donor was a Caucasian adult residing in Nashville, Tennessee, USA. Magnetic negative selection was used to enrich CD4+ T cells, after which naive cells were positively selected on CD45RA and the negative fraction became the memory subset. Blood was obtained by leukapheresis, after which PBMCs were separated by Ficoll-Histopaque density gradient centrifugation and cryopreserved in liquid nitrogen vapor phase. Analytical flow cytometry was used to check the purity and quantity of every magnetically sorted T cell population. Genomic DNA was isolated from every sorted fraction and measured by UV absorbance on a Nanodrop 2000c. What the work shows at the level of the full study, not this receptor alone: Only blood was sampled, and tissue TCR repertoires likely differ from those in blood. Rarefaction of sorted-subset datasets indicated incomplete sequencing despite the large sequencing depth. Pairwise subsampling indicated that sequencing depth was expected to affect the degree of clonotype sharing among donors. Estimated clonotype richness was generally larger for naive than for memory subsets. The genetic and exposure-history diversity represented was limited by the small number of donors. Higher generation probabilities were observed for clonotypes shared by all four sorted-subset donors than for non-shared clonotypes. Roughly 5.2% of naive CD4, 3.5% of naive CD8, about 2.5% of memory CD4, and about 0.4% of memory CD8 clonotypes were shared across a handful of donors.

What was sequenced was memory CD4+ T cells from PBMCs. Per the publication, the cell subset or site label means: CD45RA-negative fraction. The receptor was isolated from a young man in good health. Some clones in this sample may be carry-over from other donors' samples.

The CDR3 in this case is CASSLDRGLEAFF. The bases read TGCGCCAGCAGCTTGGACAGGGGGCTTGAAGCTTTCTTT. This chain is built from TRBV5-1 and TRBJ1-1; 9 bases in between match TRBD1. The CDR3 measures 13 amino acids from cysteine to phenylalanine. The sequence is cut down to CDR3 DNA, 39 bases in frame from base 1. Here V drops 0 bases and J drops 7 bases, and the junction holds 1 base not matched to any gene. CDR1 and CDR2, per the germline V gene, are SGHRS and YFSETQ. Outside the CDR3, residues come from the reference TRBV5-1 and TRBJ1-1 proteins, so the full variable domain is: KAGVTQTPRYLIKTRGQQVTLSCSPISGHRSVSWYQQTPGQGLQFLFEYFSETQRNKGNFPGRFSGRQFSNSRSEMNVSTLELGDSALYLCASSLDRGLEAFFGQGTRLTVV.